Reported below is one T cell receptor (beta chain). This receptor's antigen is unknown. The sample holds no much larger clone one base away, and base qualities are not on file. CDR1 and CDR2 were assigned from the germline V gene (reference sequence) as GTSNPN and SVGIG. Trimming costs V 3 bases and J 0 bases, and their ends lie 9 bases apart. The CDR3 covers 13 residues, taking in both the cysteine and the phenylalanine. Kept here is only the CDR3 DNA, which spans 39 bases and is read in frame from base 1. The immunoSEQ Assay, a bias-controlled multiplex PCR, was used to amplify TCRbeta CDR3 regions from genomic DNA. Per the original workflow: The number of nucleated cells in each sample was estimated from the amplification of reference gene primers within the assay. Sequence reads were collapsed and filtered to measure the absolute abundance of every unique TCRbeta CDR3 rearrangement. Productive Simpson clonality was computed per sample as the square root of Simpson's diversity index over productive rearrangements. The immuneACCESS repertoire file appears here via TCRdb, limited to in-frame rearrangements. These files lack a portion of the clones; in checked studies, under half of the deficit traces to unresolved V genes, and the cause of the others is not known. V, J and clone size derive from that table, while D and trimming were established from the DNA sequence. For this sample there are approximately 200,000 clones; almost 90% appear just once. The top ten constitute around 2.9% of the sample.

Collaborating institutions collected whole blood in K2EDTA tubes following their own protocols. For TCRbeta analysis, collaborators shipped samples as frozen whole blood, isolated PBMCs, or DNA extracted from either of those sample types. The sample belongs to a study of blood T cell repertoires in COVID-19 (dated by TCRdb to the early 2020s). Concerning the study at large: Collaborator samples came from the United States, Italy and Spain and covered acute and convalescent phases of COVID-19. The prospective study material was composed of cDNA or gDNA derived from T cells, B-cell-depleted T cells, or PBMCs. The dataset comprised deeply sampled blood TCRbeta repertoires from subjects exposed to, actively infected with, or recovered from COVID-19. The repertoires were made available in a free public database intended to serve as a resource for research on the immune response to SARS-CoV-2. The samples were drawn from the first 160 participants of the ongoing ImmuneRACE study and from 1,254 subjects provided by 6 global collaborators. Nearly every sample came with metadata listing a de-identified subject ID, COVID-19 status, age in years and sex. Where available, HLA class I and class II types were obtained from metadata supplied by the sample provider rather than from assay-based typing.

The paper as a whole reports these results and caveats: The amount of clinical and demographic metadata varied by source and participant and was provided uncurated.

Sequencing was carried out using peripheral blood. In this chain, TRBV30 is recombined with TRBJ2-7; the D gene is unclear. The TCR was taken from a woman aged 55-70 years with acute or convalescent COVID-19. The CDR3 region has the sequence CAWSAGFSYEQYF. The DNA reads as follows: TGTGCCTGGAGCGCAGGATTCTCCTACGAGCAGTACTTC.